The 14 T cell receptor beta chains in this list originate from one sample, sequenced in a study of blood T cell repertoires in COVID-19. This table comes from immunoSEQ multiplex PCR, and its TCRdb copy is limited to in-frame clones, with some not included. The sample contains 47,000 or so clones, around 81% of which appear only once. Sample: peripheral blood. The receptors were gathered from a woman older than 75 with COVID-19, enrolled during active disease.

The rearrangement uses TRBV7-8 and TRBJ2-2; tentative D call: TRBD2 (5 bases). The V and J ends lost 0 bases and 4 bases respectively, with 9 bases between them. This CDR3 spans 15 amino acids. From germline, CDR1 is SGHVS and CDR2 FQNEAQ. CDR3 amino acids: CASSLAGVGTGELFF. CDR3 sequence (DNA): TGTGCCAGCAGCTTAGCGGGAGTCGGCACCGGGGAGCTGTTTTTT.

The V gene is TRBV28, the J gene TRBJ1-1; 10 bases align to TRBD1. J lost 3 bases, V lost 5 bases, and 6 bases had no gene match. The CDR3 has 15 amino acids. Germline values: CDR1 MDHEN, CDR2 SYDVKM. The CDR3 region has the DNA TGTGCCAGCAGTACCAGGACAGGGGGACACACTGAAGCTTTCTTT. It is translated as CASSTRTGGHTEAFF.

V and J are TRBV24-1 and TRBJ2-1; D might be TRBD1 (6 bases). The V end lost 3 bases, the J end lost 9 bases, and 20 bases lay between the germline ends. CDR3 length equals 16 residues. Germline V CDR1 and CDR2: KGHDR, SFDVKD. This CDR3 reads CATSDPSLQGSTEQFF. The CDR3 DNA follows: TGTGCCACCAGTGATCCCTCCTTACAGGGTAGTACTGAGCAGTTCTTC.

This chain connects TRBV28 to TRBJ1-4; TRBD1 matches at 9 bases. This CDR3 region has 15 residues. Germline CDR1 MDHEN, CDR2 SYDVKM. With 5 bases clipped from V and 8 bases from J, the junction kept 9 bases outside the gene matches. DNA for the CDR3: TGTGCCAGCAGTCGCCCTGGGACAGGGTTAGAAAAACTGTTTTTT. This translates into CASSRPGTGLEKLFF.

There are a few counts of this clone. This chain links TRBV28 with TRBJ1-1, with a possible D match to TRBD1 (6 bases). Germline CDR1 MDHEN, CDR2 SYDVKM. Trimming removed 6 bases at V and 0 bases at J, with 11 bases between. The CDR3 extends over 14 amino acids. CDR3 in DNA: TGTGCCAGCAGACCACGGGACATGAACACTGAAGCTTTCTTT. Residues: CASRPRDMNTEAFF.

In its sample, this clone was seen once. The rearrangement links TRBV19 to TRBJ2-7; D possibly corresponds to TRBD1 (6 bases). The CDR3 consists of 15 residues. Per the germline V gene, CDR1 is LNHDA and CDR2 is SQIVND (reference sequence). The V end was cut by 3 bases, the J end by 2 bases, with 14 bases between. The CDR3: CASSINSGQTYEQYF. The CDR3 bases are TGTGCCAGTAGTATTAATTCGGGACAAACCTACGAGCAGTACTTC.

V gene TRBV18 combines with J gene TRBJ1-2; TRBD1 matches at 9 bases. Germline V gene data show CDR1 as KGHSH and CDR2 as LQKENI. Trimming at V came to 4 bases and at J to 3 bases, leaving 6 bases not matched to a gene. The CDR3 loop spans 15 amino acids. The CDR3 nucleotides read TGTGCCAGCTCACTAGGCCGACAGGGGGACTATGGCTACACCTTC. Protein sequence: CASSLGRQGDYGYTF.

The chain employs TRBV28 and TRBJ1-5, with 8 bases that match TRBD1. The junction had 14 bases not matched to a gene; V was cut back by 6 bases and J by 10 bases. Germline assignment: CDR1 MDHEN and CDR2 SYDVKM. This CDR3 has 15 residues. The chain's CDR3 is CASSSRGQGGYPQHF. The CDR3 coding sequence is TGTGCCAGCAGCAGTCGTGGACAGGGCGGTTATCCCCAGCATTTT.

The chain employs TRBV5-1 and TRBJ2-1; tentative D call: TRBD2 (6 bases). Trimming pared 1 base from V and 8 bases from J, leaving 16 bases between. This CDR3 is 15 amino acids long. Germline CDR1 SGHRS, CDR2 YFSETQ. The CDR3 loop is CASSLRLGLGDEQFF. The CDR3 DNA is TGCGCCAGCAGCTTGCGACTAGGCCTAGGCGATGAGCAGTTCTTC.

J is TRBJ2-1 and V is TRBV5-1; perhaps TRBD1 as D (5 bases). The V end was cut by 4 bases, the J end by 3 bases, with 17 bases between. Germline CDR1 is SGHRS and CDR2 is YFSETQ. The CDR3 length is 16 residues. The chain's CDR3 is CASSVTGESHYNEQFF. The DNA of the CDR3 is TGCGCCAGCAGCGTCACAGGAGAATCTCACTACAATGAGCAGTTCTTC.

V usage is TRBV2 and J usage is TRBJ2-5; D is possibly TRBD2 (6 bases). Trimming left V 5 bases short and J 10 bases short, with 14 bases between. This CDR3 is 12 amino acids long. Germline CDR1 is SNHLY and CDR2 is FYNNEI. In nucleotides, the CDR3 is TGTGCCAGCAGTTCGGCAGGGAGGATCCAGTACTTC. It encodes CASSSAGRIQYF.

V is TRBV10-3 and J is TRBJ1-5, with TRBD1 matching over 7 bases. J was trimmed by 4 bases and V by 7 bases; bases with no gene match: 16. CDR1 ENHRY and CDR2 SYGVKD come from the germline V gene. The CDR3 contains 17 residues. CDR3 sequence: CAIKDHRSTGTNQPQHF. CDR3 nucleotides: TGTGCCATCAAAGACCACCGATCGACAGGGACAAATCAGCCCCAGCATTTT.

The chain combines TRBV10-2 with TRBJ2-3; D is perhaps TRBD2 (5 bases). In germline, CDR1 is WSHSY, CDR2 SAAADI. The CDR3 has 14 amino acids. V was pared by 5 bases and J by 1 base, with 10 bases between. CDR3 bases: TGCGCCAGCAGTCTAACTAGTGGCACAGATACGCAGTATTTT. Its translation is CASSLTSGTDTQYF.

This clone was observed a few times. The chain carries TRBV27 and TRBJ2-1; maybe TRBD1 (8 bases). Germline V gene data show CDR1 as MNHEY and CDR2 as SMNVEV (reference sequence). V was clipped by 2 bases and J by 7 bases, with 15 bases between them. The CDR3 contains 15 residues. CDR3 loop: CASSLPGQGGNEQFF. Written as DNA, the CDR3 is TGTGCCAGCAGTTTACCTGGACAGGGAGGGAATGAGCAGTTCTTC.